The 25 T cell receptor beta chains reported below all come from one sample, sequenced in a study of CD8 T cells in Susac syndrome. Random hexamers were used to reverse transcribe about 0.45 to 1 ug of RNA. MiXCR was run by TCRdb on the immunoSEQ multiplex PCR reads, yielding one entry per CDR3 protein. The data show around 140,000 distinct CDR3 sequences, with roughly 95% seen just once and about 0.076% held by the top ten. The source material was CD4+ T cells from PBMCs. The receptors were gathered from a human donor in good health.

The chain has TRBV20-1 and TRBJ2-5; perhaps TRBD1 as D (6 bases). The CDR3 is 14 amino acids. V lost 0 bases to trimming and J lost 5 bases, with 13 bases between them. The germline V gene has CDR1 DFQATT and CDR2 SNEGSKA (reference sequence). CDR3 sequence (DNA): TGCAGTGCTAGAGATGTAGTACAGGGCGAGACCCAGTACTTC. It translates to CSARDVVQGETQYF.

The chain employs TRBV28 and TRBJ2-7; D call uncertain. The germline V gene encodes CDR1 MDHEN and CDR2 SYDVKM. The V end lost 5 bases, the J end lost 2 bases, and 16 bases lay between the germline ends. The CDR3 length is 15 residues. As DNA, the CDR3 is TGTGCCAGCAGTACCCCCGGTCCTGGTCCCTACGAGCAGTACTTC. Protein: CASSTPGPGPYEQYF.

This chain joins TRBV7-2 and TRBJ2-1; a possible D gene is TRBD2 (6 bases). Germline V gives CDR1 SGHTA, CDR2 FQGNSA. The CDR3 totals 14 residues. The V end was cut by 0 bases, the J end by 8 bases, with 11 bases between. CDR3 nucleotides: TGTGCCAGCAGCTTAGCGGGAGGACAACATGAGCAGTTCTTC. Translated, it gives CASSLAGGQHEQFF. The variable domain in full, completed from reference TRBV7-2 and TRBJ2-1, reads GAGVSQSPSNKVTEKGKDVELRCDPISGHTALYWYRQSLGQGLEFLIYFQGNSAPDKSGLPSDRFSAERTGGSVSTLTIQRTQQEDSAVYLCASSLAGGQHEQFFGPGTRLTVL.

The J gene is TRBJ1-4, the V gene TRBV12-3 or TRBV12-4; D remains ambiguous. V was pared by 3 bases and J by 1 base, with 6 bases between. The CDR3 spans 14 residues. This chain's CDR3 is CASSFSQTNEKLFF. As DNA, the CDR3 is TGTGCCAGCAGTTTTTCACAAACTAATGAAAAACTGTTTTTT.

The rearrangement joins TRBV20-1 to TRBJ2-5; the D gene could be TRBD1 or TRBD2 (7 bases each). Germline lookup yields CDR1 DFQATT and CDR2 SNEGSKA (reference sequence). V was trimmed by 3 bases and J by 2 bases, leaving 16 bases between them. The CDR3 is made up of 15 amino acids. The CDR3 DNA follows: TGCAGTGCTAGGGGTCGACAGGGAGGGCAAGAGACCCAGTACTTC. Translation gives CSARGRQGGQETQYF.

The chain couples TRBV20-1 to TRBJ1-2, with D unresolved. The CDR3 length is 15 residues. V shed 1 base and J shed 3 bases, with 15 bases lying between them. Germline V gene lookup returns CDR1 DFQATT and CDR2 SNEGSKA (reference sequence). CDR3 nucleotide sequence: TGCAGTGCTAGAGCCTCGGGCGGCCGGGACTATGGCTACACCTTC. Translating gives CSARASGGRDYGYTF.

The chain combines TRBV7-9 with TRBJ2-7; possible D gene TRBD1, 6 bases. CDR1 is SEHNR and CDR2 is FQNEAQ in the germline V gene (reference sequence). Deletions cut 0 bases from V and 2 bases from J, with 14 bases between. This CDR3 contains 16 residues. The CDR3, as DNA: TGTGCCAGCAGCTTAGCGCTCGGGACAACGACCTACGAGCAGTACTTC. Translating gives CASSLALGTTTYEQYF.

The CDR3 protein is CASSFDSRLSYNEQFF. The CDR3 nucleotides read TGTGCCAGCAGCTTCGACAGCCGACTGTCCTACAATGAGCAGTTCTTC. The chain joins TRBV7-2 to TRBJ2-1; maybe TRBD1 (5 bases). Germline CDR1 reads SGHTA; CDR2 reads FQGNSA. This CDR3 spans 16 amino acids. V was trimmed by 3 bases and J by 1 base, leaving 13 bases between them. The whole variable domain, filled in from reference TRBV7-2 and TRBJ2-1, reads GAGVSQSPSNKVTEKGKDVELRCDPISGHTALYWYRQSLGQGLEFLIYFQGNSAPDKSGLPSDRFSAERTGGSVSTLTIQRTQQEDSAVYLCASSFDSRLSYNEQFFGPGTRLTVL.

The V gene is TRBV3-1, the J gene TRBJ2-3; D ambiguous. Germline V gives CDR1 LGHDT, CDR2 YNNKEL (reference sequence). The CDR3 spans 11 residues. Trimming pared 0 bases from V and 10 bases from J, leaving 5 bases between. The CDR3 is CASSQDGPQYF. The CDR3 DNA reads as TGTGCCAGCAGCCAAGATGGGCCGCAGTATTTT.

CDR3 bases: TGTGCCACCAGCAGACGTACAGGGGATGGAGATACGCAGTATTTT. Its protein product is CATSRRTGDGDTQYF. The V call is TRBV15, the J call TRBJ2-3; 7 bases are shared with TRBD1. V shed 2 bases, J shed 5 bases, and the junction held 7 bases outside the gene matches. Germline V gene lookup returns CDR1 LNHNV and CDR2 YYDKDF (reference sequence). The CDR3 contains 15 residues.

This chain connects TRBV21-1 to TRBJ2-7; the D call of TRBD1 is as the table states it, not checked on the DNA. TRBV21-1 has pseudogene status. This CDR3 region has 14 residues. As DNA, the CDR3 is TGTGCCAGCAGCAAATTCAGGGTAGGCTACGAGCAGTACTTC. Encoded protein: CASSKFRVGYEQYF.

The chain combines TRBV7-9 with TRBJ2-3; 7 bases are shared with TRBD1. The junction had 1 base not matched to a gene; V was cut back by 1 base and J by 0 bases. This CDR3 region has 15 residues. Germline V lookup: CDR1 SEHNR, CDR2 FQNEAQ (reference sequence). The CDR3 here is CASSLGQGSTDTQYF. The CDR3 bases are TGTGCCAGCAGCTTAGGACAGGGCAGCACAGATACGCAGTATTTT.

A note on this clonotype: Sequence at one end of the junction differs from germline and may be a read error. This rearrangement joins TRBV7-9 to TRBJ2-3; D assignment may be TRBD1 or TRBD2 (5 bases each). The CDR3 sequence is 12 residues long. Germline CDR1 SEHNR, CDR2 FQNEAQ (reference sequence). The CDR3 sequence: CASSRRRDGGNF. The CDR3 DNA follows: TGTGCCAGCAGCCGCCGCCGGGACGGAGGAAATTTT. Filled out from reference TRBV7-9 and TRBJ2-3, the complete variable domain reads DTGVSQNPRHKITKRGQNVTFRCDPISEHNRLYWYRQTLGQGPEFLTYFQNEAQLEKSRLLSDRFSAERPKGSFSTLEIQRTEQGDSAMYLCASSRRRDGGNFGPGTRLTVL.

V usage is TRBV7-9 and J usage is TRBJ2-1; 14 positions agree with TRBD2. This CDR3 spans 16 amino acids. Germline assignment: CDR1 SEHNR and CDR2 FQNEAQ (reference sequence). V shed 8 bases and J 7 bases; nucleotides not matched to a gene: 10. The CDR3 DNA sequence: TGTGCCAGCGGGCGACTAGCGGGAGGGCCCTCTAATGAGCAGTTCTTC. As protein: CASGRLAGGPSNEQFF.

The chain links TRBV5-1 to TRBJ1-1; D gene ambiguous. This CDR3 has 14 residues. Deletions cut 1 base from V and 2 bases from J, with 9 bases between. Germline CDR1 is SGHRS and CDR2 is YFSETQ. The CDR3 here is CASSLRQVNTEAFF. CDR3 coding DNA: TGCGCCAGCAGCTTGAGGCAGGTTAACACTGAAGCTTTCTTT.

CDR3 nucleotides: TGTGCCAGCAGTTACACAAATACAGGGGGCCCTGAAGCTTTCTTT. Amino acids: CASSYTNTGGPEAFF. J is TRBJ1-1 and V is TRBV6-6; 9 bases are shared with TRBD1. Germline loops: CDR1 MNHNY, CDR2 SVGAGI (reference sequence). After removal of 2 bases from V and 6 bases from J, the junction contained 7 bases not matched to a gene. There are 15 residues in the CDR3.

The rearrangement links TRBV6-2 or TRBV6-3 to TRBJ2-5; 7 bases align to TRBD1. Germline V gene data show CDR1 as MNHEY and CDR2 as SVGEGT. With 2 bases clipped from V and 4 bases from J, the junction kept 7 bases outside the gene matches. The CDR3 has 15 residues. DNA of the CDR3: TGTGCCAGCAGTTACCGGACAGGAGTTGGAGAGACCCAGTACTTC. As protein: CASSYRTGVGETQYF.

The chain uses TRBV15 and TRBJ1-2; D ambiguous. The CDR3 is made up of 13 amino acids. CDR1 LNHNV and CDR2 YYDKDF come from the germline V gene (reference sequence). The germline V and J ends were trimmed by 7 bases and 0 bases, with 9 bases remaining between them. CDR3 sequence: CATTPTSNYGYTF. CDR3 nucleotide sequence: TGTGCCACCACCCCGACGTCTAACTATGGCTACACCTTC.

The rearrangement joins TRBV15 to TRBJ2-5, with D hard to call. The CDR3 is made up of 13 amino acids. Trimming shortened V by 5 bases and J by 5 bases, and 12 bases separated the two germline ends. Germline-derived CDR1 and CDR2 are LNHNV and YYDKDF (reference sequence). The CDR3 reads CATSRPLGETQYF. Here the CDR3 DNA reads TGTGCCACCAGCCGACCCTTAGGGGAGACCCAGTACTTC. Variable domain in full (rest from reference TRBV15 and TRBJ2-5): DAMVIQNPRYQVTQFGKPVTLSCSQTLNHNVMYWYQQKSSQAPKLLFHYYDKDFNNEADTPDNFQSRRPNTSFCFLDIRSPGLGDTAMYLCATSRPLGETQYFGPGTRLLVL.

This sequence joins TRBV7-9 and TRBJ2-7; D is unclear. V lost 6 bases and J 6 bases, leaving 12 bases between the germline ends. The CDR3 length is 12 residues. Germline CDR1 SEHNR, CDR2 FQNEAQ (reference sequence). The CDR3 nucleotides read TGTGCCAGCAGGAACCGAAGTCGCGAGCAGTACTTC. The encoded protein is CASRNRSREQYF.

This sequence joins TRBV20-1 and TRBJ2-1, with 11 bases lining up with TRBD2. V lost 5 bases and J lost 0; bases outside the gene matches: 9. Germline CDR1 DFQATT, CDR2 SNEGSKA (reference sequence). The CDR3 totals 17 residues. CDR3 in amino acids: CSAAGLAVESSYNEQFF. CDR3 in DNA: TGCAGTGCTGCGGGACTAGCGGTAGAGAGCTCCTACAATGAGCAGTTCTTC.

This clonotype occurred once. The chain employs TRBV30 and TRBJ2-2; the match to TRBD2 covers 12 bases. Trimming removed 0 bases from V and 1 base from J; junction bases left unmatched: 9. CDR3 length: 19 residues. Germline V CDR1 and CDR2: GTSNPN, SVGIG (reference sequence). CDR3 coding DNA: TGTGCCTGGAGTGTACTGCTAGCGGGAGGGCCCTTGAACACCGGGGAGCTGTTTTTT. This translates into CAWSVLLAGGPLNTGELFF.

The rearrangement joins TRBV7-9 to TRBJ1-4; D is possibly TRBD1 (5 bases). V gave up 3 bases and J gave up 3 bases, with 8 bases separating them. Per germline, CDR1 SEHNR and CDR2 FQNEAQ (reference sequence). The CDR3 runs to 14 residues. The CDR3 sequence: CASSFSRANEKLFF. The CDR3 coding sequence is TGTGCCAGCAGCTTCTCCAGGGCTAATGAAAAACTGTTTTTT.

The CDR3 loop is CASSQEQGRGQETQYF. The CDR3 DNA sequence: TGCGCCAGCAGCCAAGAGCAGGGAAGGGGCCAAGAGACCCAGTACTTC. The gene calls are TRBV4-1 and TRBJ2-5; D perhaps matches TRBD1 (5 bases). The V end was cut by 0 bases, the J end by 1 base, with 12 bases between. This CDR3 region has 16 residues. The germline gives CDR1 MGHRA, CDR2 YSYEKL.

The genes are TRBV30 and TRBJ2-5; D perhaps matches TRBD1 (5 bases). CDR1 GTSNPN and CDR2 SVGIG come from the germline V gene (reference sequence). The CDR3 totals 14 residues. Trimming shortened V by 2 bases and J by 5 bases, and 15 bases separated the two germline ends. CDR3 coding DNA: TGTGCCTGGAGTCCAGGCAGGGTTCAGGAGACCCAGTACTTC. Protein: CAWSPGRVQETQYF.